This T cell receptor beta chain was captured in a study of blood T cell repertoires in COVID-19 (dated by TCRdb to the early 2020s). Describing the broader study: Samples from collaborators originated in the United States, Italy and Spain and spanned both the acute and convalescent phases of COVID-19. The repertoires were made available in a free public database intended to serve as a resource for research on the immune response to SARS-CoV-2. Where HLA class I and class II types were available, the types were taken from metadata supplied by the sample provider, not from assay-based typing. The samples were drawn from two sources: the first 160 participants of the ongoing ImmuneRACE study, and over 1,000 subjects contributed by 6 global collaborators. The dataset comprised deeply sampled blood TCRbeta repertoires from subjects exposed to, actively infected with, or recovered from COVID-19. The material from the prospective study consisted of cDNA or gDNA derived from T cells, B-cell-depleted T cells, or PBMCs. A de-identified subject ID, COVID-19 status, age in years and sex were almost always included in the sample metadata. Study-wide findings and limitations: The amount of clinical and demographic metadata varied by source and participant and was provided uncurated.

TCRbeta CDR3 regions were amplified from genomic DNA by means of the immunoSEQ Assay, a bias-controlled multiplex PCR. Per the source publication's procedure: Within the assay, amplification of reference gene primers was used to estimate how many nucleated cells each sample contained. Sequence reads were collapsed and filtered to measure the absolute abundance of every unique TCRbeta CDR3 rearrangement. Productive Simpson clonality was computed per sample as the square root of Simpson's diversity index over productive rearrangements. What TCRdb holds here is the immuneACCESS table cut down to in-frame rearrangements. Part of the clones is not present; checked against another copy, under half of the missing clones reflect an unresolved V gene, and the others are unexplained. V and J calls and clone size are given by that table; D and trimming were obtained from the DNA. This sample has nearly 300,000 clones in its table, and over 85% of those were observed once. The biggest ten clones account for less than 3.5% of the sample.

Participants in the prospective study were enrolled through a virtual design, were aged roughly 18 to 90 years, and lived in 20 to 30 United States geographic areas. Cohort assignment in the prospective study relied on participant-reported clinical history from a screening survey and a study questionnaire. Exposed participants had been in contact, within 2 weeks of entering the study, with a person who had a PCR-confirmed or clinician-diagnosed case of COVID-19. Each participant in the prospective study had whole blood, serum and a nasopharyngeal or oropharyngeal swab collected by mobile phlebotomists. Prospective study participants could optionally give additional blood draws and questionnaires over an approximately 2-month period. Blood samples from the prospective study were shipped frozen or at room temperature prior to DNA extraction. This clone has more than one count but fewer than ten. Its antigen has not been determined. There are no base qualities to consult, and no much larger clone falls within one base.

The sequencing input was PBMCs or T cells enriched from blood (not recorded which). This TCR was recovered from a woman in her 50s who had been exposed to COVID-19.

CDR3 reads: CASSGVGGGAGNQPQHF. In nucleotides, the sequence is TGTGCCAGCTCGGGGGTCGGCGGGGGCGCCGGCAATCAGCCCCAGCATTTT. The chain employs TRBV28 and TRBJ1-5, with TRBD1 tentatively as D gene (6 bases match). Looking up the germline V gene yields CDR1 MDHEN and CDR2 SYDVKM. Trimming at the junction amounts to 8 bases on V and 2 bases on J, and the germline ends lie 22 bases apart. The CDR3 has 17 amino acids, counting the end cysteine and phenylalanine. CDR3 DNA only is kept here, 51 bases in frame from base 1.